This T cell receptor (beta chain) was retrieved from a study of blood T cell repertoires in COVID-19. TCRdb's copy holds only in-frame clones and misses some; the assay was immunoSEQ multiplex PCR. The repertoire holds 150,000 or so clones, with around 90% as singletons. V lost 4 bases, J lost 2 bases, and 9 bases lay in between. CDR1 is MNHEY and CDR2 is SVGAGI in the germline V gene. This CDR3 comprises 14 residues. The gene calls are TRBV6-5 and TRBJ1-5, with D possibly being TRBD1 (6 bases). The sequenced sample consisted of peripheral blood. The TCR comes from a man in his 60s with active or convalescent COVID-19. CDR3 DNA: TGTGCCAGCAGTTTCAGGGGAGGCAATCAGCCCCAGCATTTT. Translation gives CASSFRGGNQPQHF.